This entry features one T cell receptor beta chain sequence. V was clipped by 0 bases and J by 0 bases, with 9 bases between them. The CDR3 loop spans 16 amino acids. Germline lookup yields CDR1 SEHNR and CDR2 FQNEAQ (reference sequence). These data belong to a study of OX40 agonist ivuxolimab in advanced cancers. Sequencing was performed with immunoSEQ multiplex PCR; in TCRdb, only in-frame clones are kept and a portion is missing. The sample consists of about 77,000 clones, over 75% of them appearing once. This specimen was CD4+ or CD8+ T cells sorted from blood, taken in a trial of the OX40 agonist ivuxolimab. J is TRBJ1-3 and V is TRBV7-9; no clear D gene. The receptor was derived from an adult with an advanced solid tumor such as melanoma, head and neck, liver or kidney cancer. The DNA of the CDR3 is TGTGCCAGCAGCTTAGCTAAGCTGGTCTCTGGAAACACCATATATTTT. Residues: CASSLAKLVSGNTIYF.